This is a list of T cell receptor beta chains from one sample in a study of cytomegalovirus exposure and HLA in healthy donors. Clones were sequenced by immunoSEQ multiplex PCR, and TCRdb holds only the in-frame ones, with some missing. Among more than 80,000 clones, 60% to 80% were seen once, and the ten largest hold 15% to 20%. The sample was PBMCs. The receptor set was obtained from an older woman in good health and CMV-seropositive. The CDR3 runs from the conserved cysteine through the conserved F or W. Fields, in order: CDR3 protein, CDR3 DNA, CDR3 length, D gene, clone size, V gene, J gene. A D gene is named only where the DNA matches it firmly. Clone size is shown for a subset of rows, as once, few, many or a class of expanded clone.

CDR3 protein: CASSFGGSYGYTF
CDR3 DNA: TGTGCCAGCAGCTTCGGGGGAAGCTATGGCTACACCTTC
CDR3 length: 13
D gene: .
clone size: many
V gene: TRBV7-9
J gene: TRBJ1-2

CDR3 protein: CASSATSGRAGELFF
CDR3 DNA: TGTGCCAGCAGCGCTACTAGCGGGAGGGCCGGGGAGCTGTTTTTT
CDR3 length: 15
D gene: TRBD2
clone size: .
V gene: TRBV9
J gene: TRBJ2-2

CDR3 protein: CASSHGLALSTDTQYF
CDR3 DNA: TGTGCCAGCAGCCACGGACTAGCGCTTAGCACAGATACGCAGTATTTT
CDR3 length: 16
D gene: TRBD2
clone size: .
V gene: TRBV6-6
J gene: TRBJ2-3

CDR3 protein: CASSLASGGYEQYF
CDR3 DNA: TGTGCCAGCAGCTTAGCTAGCGGGGGCTACGAGCAGTACTTC
CDR3 length: 14
D gene: TRBD2
clone size: few
V gene: TRBV7-2
J gene: TRBJ2-7

CDR3 protein: CASTQGARETQYF
CDR3 DNA: TGCGCCAGTACACAGGGGGCGCGGGAGACCCAGTACTTC
CDR3 length: 13
D gene: TRBD1
clone size: .
V gene: TRBV5-1
J gene: TRBJ2-5

CDR3 protein: CASSLGTGARDEQYF
CDR3 DNA: TGTGCCAGCAGCTTGGGGACAGGGGCCAGGGACGAGCAGTACTTC
CDR3 length: 15
D gene: TRBD1
clone size: .
V gene: TRBV5-4
J gene: TRBJ2-7

CDR3 protein: CASSLVKLFPGANVLTF
CDR3 DNA: TGTGCCAGCAGCTTGGTGAAGCTTTTCCCTGGGGCCAACGTCCTGACTTTC
CDR3 length: 17
D gene: .
clone size: .
V gene: TRBV5-8
J gene: TRBJ2-6

CDR3 protein: CAWSQGGNEKLFF
CDR3 DNA: TGTGCCTGGAGTCAGGGGGGTAATGAAAAACTGTTTTTT
CDR3 length: 13
D gene: TRBD1
clone size: .
V gene: TRBV30
J gene: TRBJ1-4

CDR3 protein: CATSGNRDLPYEQYF
CDR3 DNA: TGTGCCACCAGCGGTAACCGGGACTTGCCCTACGAGCAGTACTTC
CDR3 length: 15
D gene: .
clone size: .
V gene: TRBV15
J gene: TRBJ2-7

CDR3 protein: CASSLAGVGTEAFF
CDR3 DNA: TGCGCCAGCAGCTTGGCGGGGGTTGGCACTGAAGCTTTCTTT
CDR3 length: 14
D gene: .
clone size: .
V gene: TRBV5-1
J gene: TRBJ1-1

CDR3 protein: CASRNSPMNTEAFF
CDR3 DNA: TGTGCCAGTAGGAACAGCCCCATGAACACTGAAGCTTTCTTT
CDR3 length: 14
D gene: .
clone size: .
V gene: TRBV19
J gene: TRBJ1-1

CDR3 protein: CASSTYGGQGGELFF
CDR3 DNA: TGTGCCAGTAGTACGTACGGGGGGCAAGGCGGGGAGCTGTTTTTT
CDR3 length: 15
D gene: .
clone size: .
V gene: TRBV19
J gene: TRBJ2-2

CDR3 protein: CASSQGVNTEAFF
CDR3 DNA: TGTGCCAGCAGTCAGGGGGTGAACACTGAAGCTTTCTTT
CDR3 length: 13
D gene: TRBD1
clone size: once
V gene: TRBV6-1
J gene: TRBJ1-1

CDR3 protein: CASSSKQGARSDTQYF
CDR3 DNA: TGTGCCAGCAGTTCGAAACAGGGGGCCAGGTCAGATACGCAGTATTTT
CDR3 length: 16
D gene: TRBD1
clone size: .
V gene: TRBV27
J gene: TRBJ2-3

CDR3 protein: CASSFVAVSYEQYF
CDR3 DNA: TGTGCCAGCAGCTTTGTGGCCGTCTCCTACGAGCAGTACTTC
CDR3 length: 14
D gene: .
clone size: once
V gene: TRBV5-6
J gene: TRBJ2-7

CDR3 protein: CASSLGQQNTEAFF
CDR3 DNA: TGTGCCAGCAGCTTGGGACAGCAGAACACTGAAGCTTTCTTT
CDR3 length: 14
D gene: TRBD1
clone size: few
V gene: TRBV7-9
J gene: TRBJ1-1

CDR3 protein: CATQTSGRHYEQYF
CDR3 DNA: TGCGCCACCCAGACTAGCGGGAGACATTACGAGCAGTACTTC
CDR3 length: 14
D gene: TRBD2
clone size: few
V gene: TRBV10-2
J gene: TRBJ2-7

CDR3 protein: CASSPPRGTGGEQYF
CDR3 DNA: TGTGCCAGTAGTCCCCCCCGGGGGACAGGGGGCGAGCAGTACTTC
CDR3 length: 15
D gene: TRBD1
clone size: .
V gene: TRBV19
J gene: TRBJ2-7

CDR3 protein: CASSLRTSGINTDTQYF
CDR3 DNA: TGTGCCAGCAGCCTTCGGACTAGCGGGATTAACACAGATACGCAGTATTTT
CDR3 length: 17
D gene: TRBD2
clone size: once
V gene: TRBV5-4
J gene: TRBJ2-3

CDR3 protein: CASSQDGRGTGAAQPQHF
CDR3 DNA: TGCGCCAGCAGCCAAGATGGGAGAGGGACAGGGGCGGCTCAGCCCCAGCATTTT
CDR3 length: 18
D gene: TRBD1
clone size: once
V gene: TRBV4-1
J gene: TRBJ1-5

CDR3 protein: CASSPTTGSKYTIYF
CDR3 DNA: TGTGCCAGCAGTCCGACGACAGGGTCTAAGTACACCATATATTTT
CDR3 length: 15
D gene: TRBD1
clone size: .
V gene: TRBV27
J gene: TRBJ1-3

CDR3 protein: CAAGGQSNEKLFF
CDR3 DNA: TGTGCCGCAGGGGGACAGTCTAATGAAAAACTGTTTTTT
CDR3 length: 13
D gene: TRBD1
clone size: .
V gene: TRBV10-3
J gene: TRBJ1-4

CDR3 protein: CASSIGQGAFVADTQYF
CDR3 DNA: TGTGCCAGTAGTATAGGACAGGGGGCTTTCGTGGCAGATACGCAGTATTTT
CDR3 length: 17
D gene: TRBD1
clone size: .
V gene: TRBV19
J gene: TRBJ2-3

CDR3 protein: CASSLGDTTSGANVLTF
CDR3 DNA: TGTGCCAGCAGTTTAGGGGACACGACCTCTGGGGCCAACGTCCTGACTTTC
CDR3 length: 17
D gene: .
clone size: .
V gene: TRBV28
J gene: TRBJ2-6

CDR3 protein: CASSLQGPGANVLTF
CDR3 DNA: TGTGCCAGCAGCCTACAGGGCCCTGGGGCCAACGTCCTGACTTTC
CDR3 length: 15
D gene: .
clone size: .
V gene: TRBV6-6
J gene: TRBJ2-6

CDR3 protein: CASSLTSGSVYEQYF
CDR3 DNA: TGCGCCAGCAGCCTGACTAGCGGGAGTGTCTACGAGCAGTACTTC
CDR3 length: 15
D gene: TRBD2
clone size: .
V gene: TRBV5-1
J gene: TRBJ2-7

CDR3 protein: CASSFLGRAVEQYF
CDR3 DNA: TGTGCCAGCAGCTTCCTTGGGAGGGCGGTCGAGCAGTACTTC
CDR3 length: 14
D gene: TRBD2
clone size: once
V gene: TRBV11-2
J gene: TRBJ2-7

CDR3 protein: CASSEATGGNTEAFF
CDR3 DNA: TGTGCCAGCAGTGAAGCAACAGGGGGGAACACTGAAGCTTTCTTT
CDR3 length: 15
D gene: TRBD1
clone size: .
V gene: TRBV6-1
J gene: TRBJ1-1

CDR3 protein: CASSERASGRTEQYF
CDR3 DNA: TGTGCCAGCAGCGAACGGGCTAGCGGGAGAACCGAGCAGTACTTC
CDR3 length: 15
D gene: TRBD2
clone size: .
V gene: TRBV6-1
J gene: TRBJ2-7

CDR3 protein: CASSAGTRSYNEQFF
CDR3 DNA: TGTGCCAGCAGCGCCGGGACTCGCTCCTACAATGAGCAGTTCTTC
CDR3 length: 15
D gene: .
clone size: many
V gene: TRBV2
J gene: TRBJ2-1

CDR3 protein: CAWRRDREKSPLHF
CDR3 DNA: TGTGCCTGGAGGCGAGACAGGGAGAAGTCACCCCTCCACTTT
CDR3 length: 14
D gene: TRBD1
clone size: .
V gene: TRBV30
J gene: TRBJ1-6

CDR3 protein: CASSRGFSYGYTF
CDR3 DNA: TGTGCCAGCAGTAGAGGGTTTAGCTATGGCTACACCTTC
CDR3 length: 13
D gene: .
clone size: .
V gene: TRBV6-5
J gene: TRBJ1-2

CDR3 protein: CATSRDLAEEGEQYF
CDR3 DNA: TGTGCCACCAGCAGAGATTTGGCTGAGGAGGGGGAGCAGTACTTC
CDR3 length: 15
D gene: .
clone size: few
V gene: TRBV15
J gene: TRBJ2-7

CDR3 protein: CASRIGLAGADTQYF
CDR3 DNA: TGTGCCAGCAGAATCGGGCTAGCTGGCGCAGATACGCAGTATTTT
CDR3 length: 15
D gene: .
clone size: .
V gene: TRBV7-2
J gene: TRBJ2-3

CDR3 protein: CASSLATGQGWDEQFF
CDR3 DNA: TGCGCCAGCAGCTTGGCTACTGGACAGGGGTGGGATGAGCAGTTCTTC
CDR3 length: 16
D gene: TRBD1
clone size: .
V gene: TRBV5-1
J gene: TRBJ2-1

CDR3 protein: CASSTVAGLVYEQYF
CDR3 DNA: TGTGCCAGTAGTACCGTAGCGGGACTAGTCTACGAGCAGTACTTC
CDR3 length: 15
D gene: TRBD2
clone size: .
V gene: TRBV19
J gene: TRBJ2-7

CDR3 protein: CASSLGPGQEISGNTIYF
CDR3 DNA: TGTGCCAGCAGCCTCGGACCTGGACAGGAGATCTCTGGAAACACCATATATTTT
CDR3 length: 18
D gene: TRBD1
clone size: .
V gene: TRBV9
J gene: TRBJ1-3

CDR3 protein: CASRTGQLNYGYTF
CDR3 DNA: TGTGCCAGCAGGACGGGACAGCTAAACTATGGCTACACCTTC
CDR3 length: 14
D gene: TRBD1
clone size: .
V gene: TRBV6-1
J gene: TRBJ1-2

CDR3 protein: CASRVEAATYEQYF
CDR3 DNA: TGTGCCAGCAGGGTCGAGGCAGCTACCTACGAGCAGTACTTC
CDR3 length: 14
D gene: .
clone size: .
V gene: TRBV6-6
J gene: TRBJ2-7

CDR3 protein: CASSLGGEIAKYNEQFF
CDR3 DNA: TGTGCCAGCAGCTTAGGAGGAGAGATAGCGAAGTACAATGAGCAGTTCTTC
CDR3 length: 17
D gene: .
clone size: .
V gene: TRBV11-2
J gene: TRBJ2-1

CDR3 protein: CASSTQTGGIGEQYF
CDR3 DNA: TGTGCCAGCAGCACGCAGACAGGGGGTATCGGCGAGCAGTACTTC
CDR3 length: 15
D gene: TRBD1
clone size: .
V gene: TRBV7-2
J gene: TRBJ2-7

CDR3 protein: CASSGQGVGSYTF
CDR3 DNA: TGTGCCAGCAGTGGACAGGGAGTTGGCTCCTACACCTTC
CDR3 length: 13
D gene: TRBD1
clone size: few
V gene: TRBV2
J gene: TRBJ1-2

CDR3 protein: CASQSGQRGGYTF
CDR3 DNA: TGTGCCAGTCAATCTGGGCAGCGAGGGGGCTACACCTTC
CDR3 length: 13
D gene: .
clone size: .
V gene: TRBV6-1
J gene: TRBJ1-2

CDR3 protein: CASSIRGQNTEAFF
CDR3 DNA: TGTGCCAGTAGTATACGTGGCCAGAACACTGAAGCTTTCTTT
CDR3 length: 14
D gene: .
clone size: .
V gene: TRBV19
J gene: TRBJ1-1

CDR3 protein: CAWSFRGGEKLFF
CDR3 DNA: TGTGCCTGGAGTTTCAGGGGTGGAGAAAAACTGTTTTTT
CDR3 length: 13
D gene: .
clone size: .
V gene: TRBV30
J gene: TRBJ1-4

CDR3 protein: CASSLSGTSGAIYEQYF
CDR3 DNA: TGTGCCAGCAGCTTATCCGGGACTAGCGGGGCTATCTACGAGCAGTACTTC
CDR3 length: 17
D gene: TRBD2
clone size: .
V gene: TRBV11-2
J gene: TRBJ2-7

CDR3 protein: CASSKERDREVEDTQYF
CDR3 DNA: TGTGCCAGCAGCAAAGAAAGGGACAGGGAAGTCGAAGATACGCAGTATTTT
CDR3 length: 17
D gene: .
clone size: .
V gene: TRBV21-1
J gene: TRBJ2-3

CDR3 protein: CASSATDSGKTQYF
CDR3 DNA: TGTGCTAGCAGCGCAACGGACAGCGGGAAGACCCAGTACTTC
CDR3 length: 14
D gene: .
clone size: .
V gene: TRBV7-7
J gene: TRBJ2-5

CDR3 protein: CSGQGGFDQPQHF
CDR3 DNA: TGCAGCGGACAGGGTGGTTTCGATCAGCCCCAGCATTTT
CDR3 length: 13
D gene: TRBD1
clone size: .
V gene: TRBV29-1
J gene: TRBJ1-5

CDR3 protein: CASSLFVGGNQPQHF
CDR3 DNA: TGTGCCAGCAGCTTGTTCGTGGGGGGGAATCAGCCCCAGCATTTT
CDR3 length: 15
D gene: .
clone size: .
V gene: TRBV5-5
J gene: TRBJ1-5

CDR3 protein: CSVEGQGVDGELFF
CDR3 DNA: TGCAGCGTTGAAGGTCAGGGGGTTGACGGGGAGCTGTTTTTT
CDR3 length: 14
D gene: TRBD1
clone size: .
V gene: TRBV29-1
J gene: TRBJ2-2

CDR3 protein: CASSGWREETYNEQFF
CDR3 DNA: TGTGCCAGCAGCGGATGGAGGGAGGAGACCTACAATGAGCAGTTCTTC
CDR3 length: 16
D gene: .
clone size: .
V gene: TRBV7-9
J gene: TRBJ2-1

CDR3 protein: CASSLGPYTGELFF
CDR3 DNA: TGTGCCAGCAGCCTTGGGCCATACACCGGGGAGCTGTTTTTT
CDR3 length: 14
D gene: .
clone size: .
V gene: TRBV11-3
J gene: TRBJ2-2

CDR3 protein: CSVDRQPIATEAFF
CDR3 DNA: TGCAGCGTTGATCGGCAGCCGATAGCCACTGAAGCTTTCTTT
CDR3 length: 14
D gene: .
clone size: .
V gene: TRBV29-1
J gene: TRBJ1-1

CDR3 protein: CASHRTGTNTGELFF
CDR3 DNA: TGTGCCAGCCATCGGACAGGGACGAACACCGGGGAGCTGTTTTTT
CDR3 length: 15
D gene: TRBD1
clone size: .
V gene: TRBV6-1
J gene: TRBJ2-2